What follows are 20 T cell receptor beta chains derived from one specimen sequenced in a study of Ad26.COV2.S vaccination and SARS-CoV-2 variants. Treatment here: about 20 received Ad26.COV2.S at low or high dose, single or two shots; 5 received placebo; per-sample allocation not given. Samples were taken on day 63 after the first vaccine or placebo injection. Using immunoSEQ multiplex PCR, the repertoire was profiled, and TCRdb retains in-frame clones only, with some absent. The repertoire has 350,000 to 450,000 clones, around 93% of them found once; the top ten carry about 1.6%. The sample in question was peripheral blood, obtained in a trial of Ad26.COV2.S vaccine versus placebo. The source of these receptors is a person aged 18 to 65 who received the Ad26.COV2.S COVID-19 vaccine or a placebo.

This clone has more than one count but fewer than ten. The chain recombines TRBV7-2 with TRBJ1-5; D unresolved. Looked up from germline, CDR1 is SGHTA and CDR2 is FQGNSA. Deletions cut 1 base from V and 2 bases from J, with 6 bases between. The CDR3 has 14 residues. CDR3 in amino acids: CASSLDPRNQPQHF. Here the CDR3 DNA reads TGTGCCAGCAGCTTAGACCCACGCAATCAGCCCCAGCATTTT.

This clone turned up a few times. This chain joins TRBV5-8 and TRBJ1-2; 7 positions agree with TRBD1. This CDR3 spans 15 amino acids. J lost 4 bases, V lost 0 bases, and 6 bases had no gene match. Germline V gene sequence: CDR1 SGHTS, CDR2 YDEGEE. The DNA of the CDR3 is TGTGCCAGCAGCTTGGCCCCAGACAGGGCCTATGGCTACACCTTC. Its translation: CASSLAPDRAYGYTF. Drawing the rest from reference TRBV5-8 and TRBJ1-2, the complete variable domain is EAGVTQSPTHLIKTRGQQATLRCSPISGHTSVYWYQQALGLGLQFLLWYDEGEERNRGNFPPRFSGRQFPNYSSELNVNALELEDSALYLCASSLAPDRAYGYTFGSGTRLTVV.

The rearrangement joins TRBV6-2 or TRBV6-3 to TRBJ1-2; weak D call: TRBD1 (5 bases). The CDR3 extends over 17 amino acids. The V end was cut by 0 bases, the J end by 8 bases, with 22 bases between. CDR1 is MNHEY and CDR2 is SVGEGT in the germline V gene. The CDR3 spells CASSYSFVRVTSEGYTF. The CDR3 DNA follows: TGTGCCAGCAGTTACTCATTCGTCAGGGTGACTTCAGAAGGCTACACCTTC.

The chain carries TRBV7-2 and TRBJ2-7; D remains unclear. The CDR3 has 13 residues. From germline, CDR1 is SGHTA and CDR2 FQGNSA. V lost 2 bases to trimming and J lost 1 base, with 6 bases between them. Here the CDR3 reads CASSLLGSYEQYF. CDR3 DNA: TGTGCCAGCAGCTTACTAGGTTCCTACGAGCAGTACTTC.

The chain employs TRBV5-1 and TRBJ1-1; weak D call: TRBD1 (6 bases). Looked up from germline, CDR1 is SGHRS and CDR2 is YFSETQ. The CDR3 loop spans 16 amino acids. The V and J ends lost 1 base and 6 bases respectively, with 19 bases between them. CDR3: CASSLIPGVDGAEAFF. For the CDR3, the DNA is TGCGCCAGCAGCTTGATTCCAGGGGTGGATGGGGCTGAAGCTTTCTTT.

The gene calls are TRBV7-8 and TRBJ1-2, with unresolved D. V was pared by 7 bases and J by 1 base, with 16 bases between. Germline values: CDR1 SGHVS, CDR2 FQNEAQ. There are 15 residues in the CDR3. CDR3 sequence: CASIPDTIFNYGYTF. The CDR3 bases are TGTGCCAGCATCCCCGACACCATATTTAACTATGGCTACACCTTC.

This chain joins TRBV19 and TRBJ1-6; a weak D match, TRBD1 (6 bases). Germline V gene sequence: CDR1 LNHDA, CDR2 SQIVND (reference sequence). V dropped 3 bases and J dropped 8 bases, with 8 bases sitting between them. The CDR3 has 13 amino acids. Here the CDR3 reads CASSIGGDSPLHF. For the CDR3, the DNA is TGTGCCAGTAGTATCGGGGGCGATTCACCCCTCCACTTT. The complete variable domain, with remaining parts taken from reference TRBV19 and TRBJ1-6, reads DGGITQSPKYLFRKEGQNVTLSCEQNLNHDAMYWYRQDPGQGLRLIYYSQIVNDFQKGDIAEGYSVSREKKESFPLTVTSAQKNPTAFYLCASSIGGDSPLHFGNGTRLTVT.

This CDR3 is CASSQGPTYEQYF. The CDR3 nucleotides read TGTGCCAGCAGCCAGGGGCCCACCTACGAGCAGTACTTC. The V gene is TRBV11-3, the J gene TRBJ2-7; a possible D gene is TRBD1 (6 bases). There are 13 residues in the CDR3. Germline V CDR1 and CDR2: SGHNT, YENEEA. Trimming took off 5 bases at V and 2 bases at J, with 10 bases between the two ends.

CDR3: CASSQAEQGLSYEQYF. The CDR3 DNA sequence: TGCGCCAGCAGCCAAGCCGAACAGGGACTCTCCTACGAGCAGTACTTC. The chain carries TRBV4-1 and TRBJ2-7; tentatively, D is TRBD1 or TRBD2 (6 bases each). The germline V gene encodes CDR1 MGHRA and CDR2 YSYEKL. Trimming took 1 base from V and 0 from J, leaving 13 bases between them. The CDR3 has 16 amino acids.

The chain couples TRBV4-1 to TRBJ2-1, with D perhaps matching TRBD1 (6 bases). The CDR3 consists of 19 residues. The V and J ends lost 2 bases and 3 bases respectively, with 23 bases between them. CDR1 is MGHRA and CDR2 is YSYEKL in the germline V gene. For the CDR3, the DNA is TGCGCCAGCAGCCAACGAGTCTCGGGCGACAGGAGAAACTACAATGAGCAGTTCTTC. It is translated as CASSQRVSGDRRNYNEQFF.

The J gene is TRBJ2-7, the V gene TRBV15, with D uncertain. V lost 3 bases, J lost 3 bases, and 15 bases lay in between. CDR3 length equals 15 residues. Germline loops: CDR1 LNHNV, CDR2 YYDKDF (reference sequence). In DNA, the CDR3 is TGTGCCACCAGCAGTGTAAGTGGGTTTCGCTACGAGCAGTACTTC. Protein: CATSSVSGFRYEQYF.

The CDR3 DNA sequence: TGTGCCTGGAGTGTTCCGGTGCGGTACTATGGCTACACCTTC. This codes for CAWSVPVRYYGYTF. This sequence joins TRBV30 and TRBJ1-2; D gene uncertain. This CDR3 region has 14 residues. CDR1 and CDR2 from the germline V gene are GTSNPN and SVGIG (reference sequence). Trimming shortened V by 0 bases and J by 3 bases, and 11 bases separated the two germline ends.

This chain connects TRBV5-1 to TRBJ2-7; D unresolved. Germline CDR1 and CDR2: SGHRS and YFSETQ. V was cut by 2 bases and J by 4 bases, with 13 bases left in between. The CDR3 extends over 14 amino acids. CDR3 in DNA: TGCGCCAGCAGCTTTTTGGGAACAGAGTACGAGCAGTACTTC. This sequence encodes CASSFLGTEYEQYF.

The chain has TRBV5-6 and TRBJ2-1; the D gene is possibly TRBD2 (5 bases). This CDR3 has 16 residues. V lost 0 bases to trimming and J lost 3 bases, with 13 bases between them. From germline, CDR1 is SGHDT and CDR2 YYEEEE. CDR3 protein: CASSLAIDGDYNEQFF. CDR3 in DNA: TGTGCCAGCAGCTTGGCAATTGACGGGGACTACAATGAGCAGTTCTTC.

This clone was detected once. The rearrangement links TRBV19 to TRBJ2-1, with D possibly matching TRBD2 (6 bases). The CDR3 is 13 residues long. Trimming removed 10 bases from V and 7 bases from J, with 17 bases in between. Germline V gene sequence: CDR1 LNHDA, CDR2 SQIVND (reference sequence). CDR3 sequence (DNA): TGTGCCATCTCGGAGGGCGGTTGGAATGAGCAGTTCTTC. Its translation is CAISEGGWNEQFF.

This clone was seen a handful of times. The V call is TRBV30, the J call TRBJ1-6; 8 bases are shared with TRBD1. Germline V lookup: CDR1 GTSNPN, CDR2 SVGIG (reference sequence). The trim removed 3 bases at V and 10 bases at J, leaving 14 bases unmatched. The CDR3 totals 16 residues. The CDR3 loop reads CAWRIQTGERRSPLHF. CDR3 nucleotide sequence: TGTGCCTGGAGGATTCAGACAGGGGAAAGGAGGTCACCCCTCCACTTT.

This chain uses TRBV7-9 with TRBJ2-4; D perhaps matches TRBD1 (6 bases). Deletions cut 6 bases from V and 9 bases from J, with 15 bases between. The germline gives CDR1 SEHNR, CDR2 FQNEAQ (reference sequence). This CDR3 has 13 residues. CDR3 bases: TGTGCCAGCAGGATCAGGGAAGGGGGCATTCAGTACTTC. Its translation is CASRIREGGIQYF. Full variable domain (outside the CDR3, taken from reference TRBV7-9 and TRBJ2-4): DTGVSQNPRHKITKRGQNVTFRCDPISEHNRLYWYRQTLGQGPEFLTYFQNEAQLEKSRLLSDRFSAERPKGSFSTLEIQRTEQGDSAMYLCASRIREGGIQYFGAGTRLSVL.

The chain links TRBV23-1 to TRBJ1-4; D gene unclear. TRBV23-1 counts as an open reading frame of uncertain function. This CDR3 region has 8 residues. The germline V and J ends were trimmed by 11 bases and 17 bases, with 12 bases remaining between them. CDR3 sequence (DNA): TGCGCCGGACCCCGACACTTTTTT. It encodes CAGPRHFF.

This rearrangement joins TRBV6-5 to TRBJ1-3; D remains ambiguous. The length of the CDR3 is 15 residues. V was cut by 0 bases and J by 3 bases, with 9 bases left in between. Germline CDR1 is MNHEY and CDR2 is SVGAGI. Written as DNA, the CDR3 is TGTGCCAGCAGTTACTCGATGTCAGTTGGAAACACCATATATTTT. It codes for CASSYSMSVGNTIYF.

This clone has just a few counts. The V and J genes are TRBV7-9 and TRBJ1-2; D unclear. In germline, CDR1 is SEHNR, CDR2 FQNEAQ (reference sequence). CDR3 length equals 14 residues. V lost 5 bases, J lost 2 bases, and 12 bases lay in between. The CDR3 bases are TGTGCCAGCAGCCAGGACGCGCTCAACTATGGCTACACCTTC. This translates into CASSQDALNYGYTF.